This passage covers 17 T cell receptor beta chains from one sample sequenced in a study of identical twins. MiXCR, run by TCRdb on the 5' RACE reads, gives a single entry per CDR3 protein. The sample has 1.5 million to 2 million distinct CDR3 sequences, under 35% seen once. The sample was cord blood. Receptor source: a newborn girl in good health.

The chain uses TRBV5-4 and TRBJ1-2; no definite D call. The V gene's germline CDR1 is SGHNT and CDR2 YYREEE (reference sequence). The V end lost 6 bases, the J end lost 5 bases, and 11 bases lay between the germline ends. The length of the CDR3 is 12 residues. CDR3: CASTLGSYGYTF. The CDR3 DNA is TGTGCCAGCACCCTTGGGTCTTATGGCTACACCTTC.

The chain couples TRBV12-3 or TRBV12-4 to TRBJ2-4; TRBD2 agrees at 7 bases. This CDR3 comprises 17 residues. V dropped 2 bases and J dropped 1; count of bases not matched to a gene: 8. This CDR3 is CASSLRLSGAAKNIQYF. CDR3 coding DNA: TGTGCCAGCAGTTTAAGATTGAGCGGGGCGGCCAAAAACATTCAGTACTTC.

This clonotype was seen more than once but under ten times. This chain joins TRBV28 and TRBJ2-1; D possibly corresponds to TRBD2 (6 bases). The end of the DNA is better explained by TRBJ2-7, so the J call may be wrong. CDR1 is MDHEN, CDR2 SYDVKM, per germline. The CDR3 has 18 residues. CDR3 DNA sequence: TGTGCCAGCAGCCCTGCTCTCGGGAGCCTCAGCTCCTACAATGAGCAGTACTTC. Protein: CASSPALGSLSSYNEQYF.

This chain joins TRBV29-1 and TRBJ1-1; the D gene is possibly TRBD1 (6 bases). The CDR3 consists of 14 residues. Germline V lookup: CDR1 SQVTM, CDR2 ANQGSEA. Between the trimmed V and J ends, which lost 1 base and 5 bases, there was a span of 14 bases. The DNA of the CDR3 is TGCAGCGTTGAAGCCCCGGGGGCGGGGACTGAAGCTTTCTTT. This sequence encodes CSVEAPGAGTEAFF.

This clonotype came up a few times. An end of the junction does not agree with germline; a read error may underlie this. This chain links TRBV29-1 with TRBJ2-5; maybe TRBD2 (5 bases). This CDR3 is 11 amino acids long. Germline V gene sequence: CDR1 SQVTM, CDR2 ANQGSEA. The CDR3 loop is CSVGTQETRYF. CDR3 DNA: TGCAGCGTTGGGACTCAAGAGACCCGGTACTTC.

The chain's CDR3 is CATRKGLNSPLHF. CDR3 DNA: TGTGCCACCAGAAAAGGGCTTAATTCACCCCTCCACTTT. The chain carries TRBV15 and TRBJ1-6; the D is unclear. Deletions cut 6 bases from V and 6 bases from J, with 9 bases between. Germline lookup yields CDR1 LNHNV and CDR2 YYDKDF (reference sequence). This CDR3 comprises 13 residues.

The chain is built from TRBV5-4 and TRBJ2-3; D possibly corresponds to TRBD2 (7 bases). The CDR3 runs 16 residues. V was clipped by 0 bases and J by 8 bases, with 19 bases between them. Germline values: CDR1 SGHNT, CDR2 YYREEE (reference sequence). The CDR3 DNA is TGTGCCAGCAGCTTGGAGGGGGGGGGCGTTGTGGGTACGCAGTATTTT. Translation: CASSLEGGGVVGTQYF.

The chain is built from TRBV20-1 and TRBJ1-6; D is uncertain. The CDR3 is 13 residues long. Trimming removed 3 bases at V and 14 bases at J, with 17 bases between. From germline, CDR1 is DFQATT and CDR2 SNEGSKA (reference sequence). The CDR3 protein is CSARASGGWSLHF. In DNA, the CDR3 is TGCAGTGCTAGGGCCAGCGGCGGATGGTCCCTCCACTTT.

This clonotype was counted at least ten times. The CDR3, as DNA: TGCAGCGTTGGCCCGGGACTAGCGGAAGAGGGTACGCAGTATTTT. Translated: CSVGPGLAEEGTQYF. The chain couples TRBV29-1 to TRBJ2-3, with 11 bases matching TRBD2. The V segment lost 4 bases and the J segment 8 bases; nucleotides outside the gene matches: 11. Per the germline V gene, CDR1 is SQVTM and CDR2 is ANQGSEA. This CDR3 has 15 amino acids.

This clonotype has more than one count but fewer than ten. CDR3 region: CSVPGTVGRTEAFF. The CDR3 DNA sequence: TGCAGCGTCCCGGGGACGGTGGGGAGAACTGAAGCTTTCTTT. This chain connects TRBV29-1 to TRBJ1-1; the D gene is possibly TRBD1 (5 bases). This CDR3 contains 14 residues. CDR1 is SQVTM and CDR2 is ANQGSEA in the germline V gene. V lost 6 bases to trimming and J lost 5 bases, with 19 bases between them.

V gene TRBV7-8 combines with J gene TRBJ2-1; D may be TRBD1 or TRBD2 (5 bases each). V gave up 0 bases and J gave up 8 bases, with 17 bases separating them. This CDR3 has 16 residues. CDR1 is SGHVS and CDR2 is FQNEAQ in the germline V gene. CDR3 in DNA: TGTGCCAGCAGCTTAGCTATATGGGGGAGTAGGTATGAGCAGTTCTTC. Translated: CASSLAIWGSRYEQFF.

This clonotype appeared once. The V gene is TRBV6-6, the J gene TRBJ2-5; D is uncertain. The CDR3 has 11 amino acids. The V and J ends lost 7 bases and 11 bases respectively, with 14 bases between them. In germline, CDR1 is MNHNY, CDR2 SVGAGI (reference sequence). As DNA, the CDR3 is TGTGCCAGCACCTACTGGGGTGAGCAGTACTTC. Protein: CASTYWGEQYF.

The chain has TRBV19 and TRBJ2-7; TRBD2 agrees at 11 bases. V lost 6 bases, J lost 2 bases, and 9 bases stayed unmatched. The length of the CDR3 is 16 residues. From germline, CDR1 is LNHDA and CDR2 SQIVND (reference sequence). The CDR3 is CASRTFGTSGTYEQYF. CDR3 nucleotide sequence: TGTGCCAGTAGGACCTTCGGGACTAGCGGTACCTACGAGCAGTACTTC.

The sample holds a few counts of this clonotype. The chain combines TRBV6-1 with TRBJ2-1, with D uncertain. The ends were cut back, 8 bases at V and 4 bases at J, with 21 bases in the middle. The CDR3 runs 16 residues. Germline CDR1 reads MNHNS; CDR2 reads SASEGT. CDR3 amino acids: CASPDALRGLYNEQFF. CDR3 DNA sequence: TGTGCCAGCCCGGATGCGCTCCGTGGGCTTTACAATGAGCAGTTCTTC.

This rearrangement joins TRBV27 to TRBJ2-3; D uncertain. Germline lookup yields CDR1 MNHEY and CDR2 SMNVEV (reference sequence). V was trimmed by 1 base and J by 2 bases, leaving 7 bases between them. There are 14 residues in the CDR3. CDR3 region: CASSLLRNTDTQYF. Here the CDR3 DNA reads TGTGCCAGCAGTTTATTACGAAACACAGATACGCAGTATTTT.

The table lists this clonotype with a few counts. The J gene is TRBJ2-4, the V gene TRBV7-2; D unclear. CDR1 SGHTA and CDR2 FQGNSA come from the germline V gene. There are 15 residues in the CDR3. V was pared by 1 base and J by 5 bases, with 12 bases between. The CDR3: CASSLEGGWQNIQYF. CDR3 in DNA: TGTGCCAGCAGCTTAGAGGGCGGATGGCAAAACATTCAGTACTTC.

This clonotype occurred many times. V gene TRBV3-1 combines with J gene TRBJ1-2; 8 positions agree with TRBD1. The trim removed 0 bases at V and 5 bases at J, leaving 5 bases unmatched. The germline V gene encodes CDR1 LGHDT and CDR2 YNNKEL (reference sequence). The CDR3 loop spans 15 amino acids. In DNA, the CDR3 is TGTGCCAGCAGCCAAGAAGGTACAGGGGGTTATGGCTACACCTTC. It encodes CASSQEGTGGYGYTF. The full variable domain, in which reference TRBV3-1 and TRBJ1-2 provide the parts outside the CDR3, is DTAVSQTPKYLVTQMGNDKSIKCEQNLGHDTMYWYKQDSKKFLKIMFSYNNKELIINETVPNRFSPKSPDKAHLNLHINSLELGDSAVYFCASSQEGTGGYGYTFGSGTRLTVV.